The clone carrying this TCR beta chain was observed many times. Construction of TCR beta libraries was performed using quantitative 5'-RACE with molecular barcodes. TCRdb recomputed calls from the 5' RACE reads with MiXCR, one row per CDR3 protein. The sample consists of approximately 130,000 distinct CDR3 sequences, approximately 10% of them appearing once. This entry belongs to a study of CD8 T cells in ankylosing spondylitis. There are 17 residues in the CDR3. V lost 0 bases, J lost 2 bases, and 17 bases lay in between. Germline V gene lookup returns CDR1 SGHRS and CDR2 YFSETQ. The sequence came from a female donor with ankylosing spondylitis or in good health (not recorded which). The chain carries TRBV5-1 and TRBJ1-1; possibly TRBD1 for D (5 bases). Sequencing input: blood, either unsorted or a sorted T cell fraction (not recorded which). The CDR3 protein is CASSLAVGQPLNTEAFF. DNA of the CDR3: TGCGCCAGCAGCTTGGCGGTGGGGCAGCCCTTAAACACTGAAGCTTTCTTT. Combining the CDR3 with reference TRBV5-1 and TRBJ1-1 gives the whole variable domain KAGVTQTPRYLIKTRGQQVTLSCSPISGHRSVSWYQQTPGQGLQFLFEYFSETQRNKGNFPGRFSGRQFSNSRSEMNVSTLELGDSALYLCASSLAVGQPLNTEAFFGQGTRLTVV.